This TCR beta chain was sequenced for a study of blood T cell repertoires in COVID-19. Study overall: COVID-19 samples, acute and convalescent, were from the United States, Italy and Spain. Sources were T cells, B-cell-depleted T cells, or PBMCs; the material itself was cDNA or gDNA.

J gave up 5 bases and V 4 bases, and 10 bases lay outside the gene matches. The CDR3 contains 15 residues. CDR1 is SGHAT, CDR2 FQDESV, per germline (reference sequence). TCRdb's table, derived via immunoSEQ multiplex PCR, lists solely in-frame clones and lacks some. The sample lists 150,000 to 200,000 clones, 88% occurring once. The material sequenced was peripheral blood. This clonotype was sampled from a middle-aged man with active or convalescent COVID-19. This rearrangement joins TRBV11-1 to TRBJ2-5; 7 bases are a match to TRBD1. The CDR3 region has the DNA TGTGCCAGCAGCTACAACCTACAGGGGCGGGAGACCCAGTACTTC. This encodes CASSYNLQGRETQYF.